The clone carrying this TCR beta chain was seen at least ten times. The study left out patients who had uncontrolled infection, other autoimmune disease, pregnancy or lactation. These data are taken from a study of T cells in Graves' hyperthyroidism and ophthalmopathy. Amplification targeted TCR beta CDR3 regions from RNA transcripts. An initial round of RT-PCR targeting the TCR CDR3 relied on the HTBI primer set. TCRdb ran MiXCR on the multiplex PCR reads and lists one entry per CDR3 protein. The sample includes some 420,000 distinct CDR3 sequences, roughly 15% of them seen just once. Sequenced sample: blood. The source of this sequence is a woman in her late teens or twenties with Graves' hyperthyroidism.

Here the CDR3 reads CASSDHGPGNTIYF. CDR3 nucleotide sequence: TGTGCCAGCAGTGATCATGGGCCGGGAAACACCATATATTTT. The genes are TRBV2 and TRBJ1-3; D is ambiguous. The CDR3 runs 14 residues. Trimming pared 3 bases from V and 4 bases from J, leaving 10 bases between. Germline assignment: CDR1 SNHLY and CDR2 FYNNEI.